This T cell receptor beta chain was captured in a study of early T cells in non-severe SARS-CoV-2 infection. Study background: Unsorted whole blood bulk RNA was sequenced, with unpaired chains.

CDR3 length: 12 amino acids. The germline V and J ends were trimmed by 11 bases and 0 bases, with 9 bases remaining between them. Each CDR3 protein gets one entry after TCRdb re-called the 5' RACE reads with MiXCR. The table shows approximately 66,000 distinct CDR3 sequences, with under 15% occurring only once. This receptor was taken from an adult who was a healthcare worker with PCR-confirmed SARS-CoV-2 infection or an uninfected control (not recorded which). Material for sequencing was whole blood. The rearrangement uses TRBV12-3 or TRBV12-4 and TRBJ2-3; the D call may be TRBD1 or TRBD2 (5 bases each). The CDR3 reads CAAGGSTDTQYF. For the CDR3, the DNA is TGTGCCGCTGGGGGTAGCACAGATACGCAGTATTTT.